This T cell receptor (beta chain) originates from a study of blood T cells in healthy people across ages. Notes on the study in general: In the absence of known donor CMV status, changes in expanded clonotypes were possibly confounded.

This clonotype came up a few times. What it binds is not known. CDR3 size: 14 residues. Trimming removed 1 base at V and 4 bases at J, with 10 bases between. CDR1 LGHNA and CDR2 YSLEER come from the germline V gene. Through a sample-barcoded 5' primer and a J-beta primer mix, a second PCR was run for 7 to 11 cycles. Via MiXCR, TCRdb re-called the 5' RACE reads, giving one row per CDR3 protein. The table has more than 450,000 distinct CDR3 sequences, around a quarter seen once. In addition, the sample was reused for a study of T cells of mothers and their children.

What was sequenced was blood. The V call is TRBV4-3, the J call TRBJ2-5; D tentatively reads TRBD1 or TRBD2 (5 bases each). This receptor was identified in a boy between 2 and 10 years old in good health. CDR3 sequence reads: CASSQGGAGETQYF. DNA of the CDR3: TGCGCCAGCAGCCAAGGGGGCGCGGGAGAGACCCAGTACTTC.